This T cell receptor (beta chain) stems from a study of glioma-infiltrating T cells. Points from the study as a whole: Non-neoplastic patients had below-expected tissue-blood divergence, while all gliomas exceeded expectation.

In regard to this clonotype: The antigen is not known. Just one base apart from a much larger clone, this may be a read error.

Amplification of TCR alpha and beta CDR3 regions from RNA used iRepertoire nested multiplex PCR. TCRdb reprocessed the multiplex PCR reads with MiXCR, giving one entry per CDR3 protein. The sample holds around 190,000 distinct CDR3 sequences; approximately 40% are singletons and the top ten take around 4.9%. The CDR3 is 17 residues long. CDR1 and CDR2 from the germline V gene are DFQATT and SNEGSKA (reference sequence). Sequencing was performed on glioma tissue, nonneoplastic brain tissue, or PBMCs (not recorded which). This chain connects TRBV20-1 to TRBJ2-5, with 9 bases matching TRBD2. This TCR derives from a human donor with low-grade glioma or glioblastoma, undergoing nonglioma brain surgery, or in good health (not recorded which). The CDR3 bases are TGCAGTGCTCCCGGGACTAGCTTCGGACTACAACAAGAGACCAAGTACTTC. Its translation: CSAPGTSFGLQQETKYF.